These T cell receptor beta chains were read from a single sample in a study of CD8+ T cells in alopecia areata. Sequencing used immunoSEQ multiplex PCR; TCRdb keeps in-frame clones, though not all of them. The profile shows approximately 150,000 clones, around 58% of them singletons. The sample consisted of CD4+ T cells sorted from blood, taken between weeks 55 and 70, from a patient treated with tofacitinib. The source is a human donor with alopecia areata. Each CDR3 is given with its conserved first and last residue. A D gene is named only where the DNA matches it firmly. Clone size is not always given. Where it is, it says once, few, many or a class for expanded clones.

v_gene,abundance,j_gene,d_gene,CDR3aa,CDR3nt
TRBV29-1,once,TRBJ2-4,NA,CSVEDGTLAKNIQYF,TGCAGCGTTGAAGACGGAACATTAGCCAAAAACATTCAGTACTTC
TRBV10-3,few,TRBJ2-1,NA,CAISARNEQFF,TGTGCCATCAGTGCTAGGAATGAGCAGTTCTTC
TRBV5-6,NA,TRBJ2-1,NA,CASSVATGGTWNEQFF,TGTGCCAGCAGCGTAGCCACTGGGGGAACCTGGAATGAGCAGTTCTTC
TRBV7-2,NA,TRBJ1-1,NA,CASSLVRRAEAFF,TGTGCCAGCAGCTTAGTCAGAAGGGCTGAAGCTTTCTTT
TRBV29-1,NA,TRBJ1-1,NA,CSVERRLNTEAFF,TGCAGCGTTGAGAGAAGATTGAACACTGAAGCTTTCTTT
TRBV6-6,NA,TRBJ2-1,TRBD1,CASSTRDRGRNEQFF,TGTGCCAGCAGCACCCGGGACAGGGGTAGGAATGAGCAGTTCTTC
TRBV30,NA,TRBJ1-2,NA,CAFSLGGYTF,TGTGCCTTTTCTTTAGGGGGCTACACCTTC
TRBV20-1,once,TRBJ2-7,NA,CSPYQGNEQYF,TGCAGTCCATACCAGGGGAACGAGCAGTACTTC
TRBV29-1,NA,TRBJ1-1,TRBD1,CSAPGTGSGNTEAFF,TGCAGCGCCCCTGGGACAGGGTCCGGGAACACTGAAGCTTTCTTT
TRBV7-6,NA,TRBJ1-6,TRBD1,CASSPQGADSPLHF,TGTGCCAGCAGCCCACAGGGGGCTGATTCACCCCTCCACTTT
TRBV29-1,few,TRBJ1-4,NA,CSVQVLNEKLFF,TGCAGCGTACAGGTTCTTAATGAAAAACTGTTTTTT
TRBV2,NA,TRBJ1-5,TRBD1,CASSPDRVDQPQHF,TGTGCCAGCAGTCCGGACAGGGTCGATCAGCCCCAGCATTTT
TRBV29-1,NA,TRBJ2-7,NA,CSVVSLRSGEQYF,TGCAGCGTTGTGTCTCTCAGGTCGGGGGAGCAGTACTTC
TRBV4-2,once,TRBJ2-5,TRBD2,CASSSTGGQETQYF,TGTGCCAGCAGCTCGACGGGGGGCCAAGAGACCCAGTACTTC
TRBV5-4,NA,TRBJ2-1,NA,CASSFPKGYDEQFF,TGTGCCAGCAGCTTCCCGAAGGGTTACGATGAGCAGTTCTTC
TRBV5-1,NA,TRBJ2-4,NA,CASSPRVEWTARNIQYF,TGCGCCAGCAGCCCGCGTGTTGAGTGGACAGCGAGGAACATTCAGTACTTC
TRBV23-1,few,TRBJ2-5,TRBD2,CASSQSPSGEGETQYF,TGCGCCAGCAGTCAATCTCCTAGCGGGGAGGGAGAGACCCAGTACTTC
TRBV29-1,NA,TRBJ2-3,NA,CSVEGQGHRGDTQYF,TGCAGCGTTGAAGGGCAGGGCCATCGCGGGGATACGCAGTATTTT
TRBV11-1,NA,TRBJ1-6,NA,CASSSQTENSPLHF,TGTGCCAGCAGCTCACAGACAGAGAATTCACCCCTCCACTTT
TRBV9,NA,TRBJ2-5,TRBD2,CASSQGLAAKETQYF,TGTGCCAGCAGCCAGGGACTAGCGGCGAAAGAGACCCAGTACTTC
TRBV9,NA,TRBJ1-2,NA,CASSAGTQLYGYTF,TGTGCCAGCAGCGCCGGGACCCAGCTTTATGGCTACACCTTC
TRBV29-1,NA,TRBJ1-1,TRBD1,CSVPAGTVNTEAFF,TGCAGCGTTCCTGCCGGGACAGTGAACACTGAAGCTTTCTTT
TRBV5-1,NA,TRBJ2-6,NA,CASSSRGTAISGANVLTF,TGCGCCAGCAGCTCAAGAGGGACCGCGATATCTGGGGCCAACGTCCTGACTTTC
TRBV30,NA,TRBJ1-5,NA,CAWSVPQGNQPQHF,TGTGCCTGGAGTGTACCACAGGGAAATCAGCCCCAGCATTTT
TRBV30,NA,TRBJ1-1,NA,CAWSDPGRLNTEAFF,TGTGCCTGGAGTGATCCTGGACGGCTGAACACTGAAGCTTTCTTT
TRBV6-5,NA,TRBJ2-5,TRBD2,CASTAPPTGGETQYF,TGTGCCAGCACTGCACCTCCCACCGGGGGGGAGACCCAGTACTTC
TRBV30,NA,TRBJ1-6,NA,CAWRASDAYSPLHF,TGTGCCTGGAGGGCCTCGGACGCGTATTCACCCCTCCACTTT
TRBV11-2,few,TRBJ2-1,TRBD1,CASSLDRGDYNEQFF,TGTGCCAGCAGCCTGGACAGGGGGGATTACAATGAGCAGTTCTTC
TRBV9,NA,TRBJ2-1,NA,CASRSPGQDYNEQFF,TGTGCCAGCAGATCTCCGGGACAAGATTACAATGAGCAGTTCTTC
TRBV6-1,NA,TRBJ1-6,NA,CASSERPQSPLHF,TGTGCCAGCAGTGAAAGGCCCCAGTCACCCCTCCACTTT
TRBV30,NA,TRBJ1-2,TRBD1,CACSPPGQGWYGYTF,TGTGCCTGTTCCCCCCCGGGACAGGGATGGTATGGCTACACCTTC
TRBV15,NA,TRBJ2-3,NA,CATSRDPGAGDTQYF,TGTGCCACCAGCAGAGATCCGGGGGCGGGAGATACGCAGTATTTT
TRBV11-1,few,TRBJ2-7,TRBD2,CASSPRGDEQYF,TGTGCCAGCAGCCCACGGGGGGACGAGCAGTACTTC
TRBV18,NA,TRBJ1-2,NA,CASSAQGRTNTGGYTF,TGTGCCAGCTCAGCCCAGGGGCGGACAAACACGGGGGGCTACACCTTC
TRBV6-6,NA,TRBJ2-1,NA,CASSYSKEGEQFF,TGTGCCAGCAGTTACTCGAAGGAGGGTGAGCAGTTCTTC
TRBV5-1,NA,TRBJ2-5,NA,CASSLEIVQETQYF,TGCGCCAGCAGCCTCGAGATCGTTCAAGAGACCCAGTACTTC
TRBV9,NA,TRBJ2-3,TRBD2,CASSVLAGNTDTQYF,TGTGCCAGCAGCGTCCTAGCGGGAAACACAGATACGCAGTATTTT
TRBV5-1,NA,TRBJ1-4,TRBD1,CASSSGQGSNEKLFF,TGCGCCAGCAGCTCAGGACAGGGGAGTAATGAAAAACTGTTTTTT
TRBV4-1,NA,TRBJ1-2,NA,CASSHRDASNDGYTF,TGCGCCAGCAGCCATCGGGACGCAAGTAACGATGGCTACACCTTC
TRBV9,few,TRBJ2-7,TRBD1,CASSPRSGGQGGEQYF,TGTGCCAGCAGCCCCCGGAGCGGGGGACAGGGGGGCGAGCAGTACTTC
TRBV9,NA,TRBJ2-7,TRBD1,CASSTRTGFNYEQYF,TGTGCCAGCAGCACTCGGACAGGCTTCAACTACGAGCAGTACTTC
TRBV5-1,many,TRBJ2-4,NA,CASSLLGTEPHIQYF,TGCGCCAGCAGCTTGCTCGGTACAGAACCTCACATTCAGTACTTC
TRBV4-2,NA,TRBJ2-5,NA,CASSQDIAGQETQYF,TGTGCCAGCAGCCAAGATATCGCGGGGCAAGAGACCCAGTACTTC
TRBV15,NA,TRBJ1-5,NA,CATSRGQTNQPQHF,TGTGCCACCAGCAGAGGACAAACTAATCAGCCCCAGCATTTT
TRBV7-2,NA,TRBJ2-5,NA,CASTYRVWETQYF,TGTGCCAGCACCTACAGGGTCTGGGAGACCCAGTACTTC
TRBV10-3,NA,TRBJ2-3,TRBD2,CAISAAGGTDTQYF,TGTGCCATCAGTGCAGCGGGGGGCACAGATACGCAGTATTTT